The 31 T cell receptor beta chains listed next were all sequenced from one sample in a study of T-cell reconstitution after alpha-beta-depleted transplantation in children. Unique molecular identifiers featured in how the TCRbeta library was prepared. TCRdb analysed the PCR reads with MiXCR anew, one entry per CDR3 protein. The profile shows some 550,000 distinct CDR3 sequences, 18% of them singletons. The source was PBMCs from the stem cell graft donor, collected from the stem cell graft. The receptor source for this set is a human donor who donated a stem cell graft to a child with acute lymphoblastic leukemia.

This clonotype was detected a few times. The gene calls are TRBV19 and TRBJ1-4; 7 bases match TRBD1. The CDR3 is 15 residues long. Germline CDR1 LNHDA, CDR2 SQIVND (reference sequence). With V trimmed by 8 bases and J by 11 bases, 17 bases remained unmatched. This CDR3 is CASRLTGAPDVKLFF. The DNA of the CDR3 is TGTGCCAGTCGGCTCACAGGGGCTCCCGACGTGAAACTGTTTTTT.

Many counts were recorded for this clonotype. The rearrangement links TRBV5-1 to TRBJ2-7, with D unclear. Germline lookup yields CDR1 SGHRS and CDR2 YFSETQ. The CDR3 length is 12 residues. Deletions cut 2 bases from V and 4 bases from J, with 7 bases between. In nucleotides, the CDR3 is TGCGCCAGCAGCTTCTCTGGATACGAGCAGTACTTC. The encoded protein is CASSFSGYEQYF.

This clonotype was seen a handful of times. The CDR3 DNA is TGCAGTGCTTTGGCGTCGAGCTCCTACGAGCAGTACTTC. It translates to CSALASSSYEQYF. The chain recombines TRBV20-1 with TRBJ2-7; no reliable D call. Germline CDR1 reads DFQATT; CDR2 reads SNEGSKA (reference sequence). V shed 5 bases and J shed 0 bases, with 11 bases lying between them. The length of the CDR3 is 13 residues.

The rearrangement joins TRBV20-1 to TRBJ1-1, with D maybe TRBD1 (5 bases). In germline, CDR1 is DFQATT, CDR2 SNEGSKA (reference sequence). This CDR3 is 14 amino acids long. With 0 bases removed from V and 5 bases from J, the gap between germline ends came to 13 bases. CDR3 sequence reads: CSARDWGKGTEAFF. CDR3 in DNA: TGCAGTGCTAGAGATTGGGGGAAAGGGACTGAAGCTTTCTTT.

V gene TRBV7-9 combines with J gene TRBJ2-7; 7 nucleotides align to TRBD2. The CDR3 runs 13 residues. Germline CDR1 is SEHNR and CDR2 is FQNEAQ (reference sequence). Unmatched junction bases numbered 5, after V lost 4 bases and J lost 5 bases. The CDR3 here is CASSWSGKDEQYF. The CDR3 nucleotides read TGTGCCAGCAGCTGGAGCGGGAAGGACGAGCAGTACTTC.

This clonotype was found a few times. The chain joins TRBV7-9 to TRBJ2-7; 10 nucleotides align to TRBD1. Trimming took 3 bases from V and 3 from J; bases not matched to a gene: 2. This CDR3 is built from 14 residues. Per the germline V gene, CDR1 is SEHNR and CDR2 is FQNEAQ (reference sequence). The CDR3 is CASSFWDRGYEQYF. CDR3 DNA: TGTGCCAGCAGCTTCTGGGACAGGGGCTACGAGCAGTACTTC. Together with reference TRBV7-9 and TRBJ2-7, the CDR3 gives the full variable domain: DTGVSQNPRHKITKRGQNVTFRCDPISEHNRLYWYRQTLGQGPEFLTYFQNEAQLEKSRLLSDRFSAERPKGSFSTLEIQRTEQGDSAMYLCASSFWDRGYEQYFGPGTRLTVT.

This chain connects TRBV5-1 to TRBJ1-2; maybe TRBD1 (6 bases). The CDR3 length is 12 residues. With 3 bases removed from V and 8 bases from J, the gap between germline ends came to 11 bases. Germline lookup yields CDR1 SGHRS and CDR2 YFSETQ. This CDR3 reads CASSSDRGGYTF. The CDR3 DNA reads TGCGCCAGCAGCTCGGACAGAGGAGGCTACACCTTC.

The rearrangement uses TRBV7-9 and TRBJ2-1; D remains ambiguous. This CDR3 contains 12 residues. The germline gives CDR1 SEHNR, CDR2 FQNEAQ (reference sequence). The V and J ends lost 4 bases and 10 bases respectively, with 11 bases between them. The CDR3 protein is CASSSQRDEQFF. The CDR3 DNA is TGTGCCAGCAGCTCCCAGAGAGACGAGCAGTTCTTC.

V is TRBV12-3 or TRBV12-4 and J is TRBJ1-2; 7 positions match TRBD1. V dropped 5 bases and J dropped 5; count of bases not matched to a gene: 17. The CDR3 is made up of 17 amino acids. Here the CDR3 reads CASSPGERGQPLYGYTF. CDR3 DNA: TGTGCCAGCAGTCCCGGGGAAAGGGGACAGCCCCTATATGGCTACACCTTC.

This clonotype turned up a few times. The J gene is TRBJ1-1, the V gene TRBV12-3 or TRBV12-4; D gene uncertain. The length of the CDR3 is 13 residues. V was trimmed by 1 base and J by 8 bases, leaving 11 bases between them. The CDR3 DNA reads TGTGCCAGCAGTTTAGGAGGGCTACTCGAAGCTTTCTTT. Translated: CASSLGGLLEAFF.

Notes on this clonotype: The junction and the germline gene differ at one end; a read error may be behind it. The J gene is TRBJ2-7, the V gene TRBV2; D is uncertain. In germline, CDR1 is SNHLY, CDR2 FYNNEI. The CDR3 sequence is 12 residues long. The CDR3 DNA sequence: TGTGCCAGCCTGAAGAGCTCCTACGAGCACTACTTC. Its protein product is CASLKSSYEHYF.

V usage is TRBV10-3 and J usage is TRBJ1-5; D call uncertain. Trimming cost V 2 bases and J 3 bases, with 11 bases left between them. The germline V gene has CDR1 ENHRY and CDR2 SYGVKD. The CDR3 totals 15 residues. The DNA of the CDR3 is TGTGCCATCAGTGAGAGGGCAGGTCCCAATCAGCCCCAGCATTTT. Its protein is CAISERAGPNQPQHF.

This clonotype was observed at least ten times. V is TRBV5-1 and J is TRBJ1-5, with 9 bases that match TRBD1. With V trimmed by 4 bases and J by 2 bases, 7 bases remained unmatched. Germline CDR1 reads SGHRS; CDR2 reads YFSETQ. The CDR3 runs 16 residues. The CDR3 is CASSTGTGNGNQPQHF. The CDR3 DNA reads TGCGCCAGCAGCACCGGGACAGGGAATGGCAATCAGCCCCAGCATTTT.

This clonotype was observed a few times. The rearrangement links TRBV7-6 to TRBJ2-1, with D uncertain. The V gene lost 4 bases and the J gene lost 9 bases, with 22 bases spanning the gap. The germline V gene has CDR1 SGHVS and CDR2 FNYEAQ. The CDR3 is 16 residues long. CDR3 loop: CASSSGGRSWNGEQFF. The DNA for the CDR3 is TGTGCCAGCAGCTCTGGTGGTCGGAGCTGGAACGGTGAGCAGTTCTTC.

This clonotype was detected only a few times. The V call is TRBV4-1, the J call TRBJ2-7; D gene uncertain. The V and J ends lost 2 bases and 4 bases respectively, with 12 bases between them. The germline V gene has CDR1 MGHRA and CDR2 YSYEKL. This CDR3 comprises 14 residues. CDR3 bases: TGCGCCAGCAGCCAACCAGTCAGCAATTACGAGCAGTACTTC. Encoded protein: CASSQPVSNYEQYF.

V is TRBV7-9 and J is TRBJ1-3, with a weak D call TRBD1 (6 bases). Trimming left V 8 bases short and J 1 base short, with 18 bases between. The CDR3 runs 16 residues. CDR1 is SEHNR, CDR2 FQNEAQ, per germline (reference sequence). The DNA for the CDR3 is TGTGCCAGCGGAAGGGGGGGCGCGGGGTCTGGAAACACCATATATTTT. This gives the protein CASGRGGAGSGNTIYF.

This clonotype showed up many times. The gene calls are TRBV5-1 and TRBJ2-7; 7 bases line up with TRBD2. After removal of 5 bases from V and 2 bases from J, the junction contained 7 bases not matched to a gene. Germline V CDR1 and CDR2: SGHRS, YFSETQ. The CDR3 is made up of 14 amino acids. The CDR3 region has the DNA TGCGCCAGCAGTTTAGCGGGCGTTACCTACGAGCAGTACTTC. Encoded protein: CASSLAGVTYEQYF. The full variable domain, with the rest looked up from reference TRBV5-1 and TRBJ2-7, is KAGVTQTPRYLIKTRGQQVTLSCSPISGHRSVSWYQQTPGQGLQFLFEYFSETQRNKGNFPGRFSGRQFSNSRSEMNVSTLELGDSALYLCASSLAGVTYEQYFGPGTRLTVT.

This clonotype has only a few counts. V and J are TRBV29-1 and TRBJ2-1; D possibly corresponds to TRBD1 (5 bases). CDR1 SQVTM and CDR2 ANQGSEA come from the germline V gene. This CDR3 has 12 amino acids. Trimming pared 2 bases from V and 5 bases from J, leaving 7 bases between. CDR3 nucleotides: TGCAGCGTTGAAAAAGGGGACAATGAGCAGTTCTTC. It is translated as CSVEKGDNEQFF.

The V call is TRBV5-1, the J call TRBJ2-7; possibly TRBD1 or TRBD2 for D (7 bases each). V lost 0 bases and J 0 bases, leaving 13 bases between the germline ends. Germline lookup yields CDR1 SGHRS and CDR2 YFSETQ. This CDR3 spans 16 amino acids. The CDR3 DNA sequence: TGCGCCAGCAGCTTGGCAGGGGGGGGAAGCTCCTACGAGCAGTACTTC. Protein sequence: CASSLAGGGSSYEQYF.

This clonotype was counted only a few times. The J gene is TRBJ2-7, the V gene TRBV29-1; D is perhaps TRBD1 or TRBD2 (5 bases each). The CDR3 sequence is 12 residues long. Deletions cut 6 bases from V and 9 bases from J, with 18 bases between. Germline CDR1 reads SQVTM; CDR2 reads ANQGSEA. The CDR3 loop reads CSVSGTDFVQYF. DNA for the CDR3: TGCAGCGTGTCCGGGACGGATTTTGTGCAGTACTTC.

V gene TRBV13 combines with J gene TRBJ2-1; 14 bases map to TRBD2. J gave up 6 bases and V 4 bases, and 5 bases lay outside the gene matches. CDR3 length equals 16 residues. CDR1 is PRHDT, CDR2 FYEKMQ, per germline (reference sequence). The CDR3 DNA reads TGTGCCAGCAGCTCCGGGACTAGCGGGAGAATCAATGAGCAGTTCTTC. As protein: CASSSGTSGRINEQFF.

The chain joins TRBV9 to TRBJ2-2; D is unclear. The CDR3 consists of 13 residues. Trimming removed 0 bases from V and 4 bases from J, with 4 bases in between. Germline values: CDR1 SGDLS, CDR2 YYNGEE. CDR3 protein: CASSVVPTGELFF. The CDR3 DNA is TGTGCCAGCAGCGTAGTTCCCACCGGGGAGCTGTTTTTT.

The V gene is TRBV3-1, the J gene TRBJ2-7, with 10 bases identical to TRBD2. The V and J ends lost 7 bases and 7 bases, in that order; junction bases with no gene match: 10. The germline gives CDR1 LGHDT, CDR2 YNNKEL (reference sequence). The CDR3 has 14 amino acids. CDR3 in DNA: TGTGCCAGCACCAATGAACTAGCGGGAAGTGAGCAGTACTTC. It specifies CASTNELAGSEQYF.

This clonotype has more than one count but fewer than ten. The chain carries TRBV3-1 and TRBJ2-7, with 12 bases lining up with TRBD2. Germline V CDR1 and CDR2: LGHDT, YNNKEL (reference sequence). The ends lost 6 bases at V and 7 bases at J; junction bases unmatched: 7. The CDR3 spans 14 residues. The CDR3 sequence: CASRSSGRAREQYF. CDR3 DNA sequence: TGTGCCAGCAGGTCTAGCGGGAGGGCCCGGGAGCAGTACTTC.

Note on this clonotype: This likely comes from a read error, as the CDR3 has no conserved phenylalanine or tryptophan at its end. CDR3 loop: CASSRLTRNTIYL. CDR3 nucleotides: TGTGCCAGCAGCAGACTCACGAGAAACACCATATATTTG. The chain has TRBV7-8 and TRBJ1-3; no firm D call. This CDR3 contains 13 residues. Germline CDR1 SGHVS, CDR2 FQNEAQ. The V end was cut by 5 bases, the J end by 5 bases, with 10 bases between.

This clonotype turned up a few times. The DNA for the CDR3 is TGTGCCAGCAGTGTAGGTGAAGCGCAGTATTTT. It specifies CASSVGEAQYF. The V call is TRBV12-3 or TRBV12-4, the J call TRBJ2-3; no clear D. This CDR3 spans 11 amino acids. Trimming cost V 5 bases and J 10 bases, with 10 bases left between them.

This clonotype occurred a few times. J is TRBJ1-1 and V is TRBV4-1; 9 bases align to TRBD1. The germline V gene encodes CDR1 MGHRA and CDR2 YSYEKL. The J segment lost 4 bases and the V segment lost 5 bases, leaving 8 bases of the junction unmatched. This CDR3 comprises 15 residues. The CDR3 DNA follows: TGCGCCAGCAGCACCGGACAGGGGCCGAGCACTGAAGCTTTCTTT. It encodes CASSTGQGPSTEAFF.

This clonotype has just a few counts. The V call is TRBV19, the J call TRBJ2-7; the D is unclear. Germline lookup yields CDR1 LNHDA and CDR2 SQIVND (reference sequence). Trimming removed 0 bases at V and 3 bases at J, with 6 bases between. This CDR3 has 13 residues. In DNA form, the CDR3 reads TGTGCCAGTAGTATAGACTACAACTACGAGCAGTACTTC. It translates to CASSIDYNYEQYF.

This clonotype was detected a few times. V usage is TRBV15 and J usage is TRBJ2-2; possibly TRBD2 for D (6 bases). The CDR3 sequence is 16 residues long. The ends were cut back, 0 bases at V and 2 bases at J, with 10 bases in the middle. Germline CDR1 LNHNV, CDR2 YYDKDF (reference sequence). CDR3 DNA sequence: TGTGCCACCAGCAGAGATCGGAGGGAAAACACCGGGGAGCTGTTTTTT. Its protein product is CATSRDRRENTGELFF.

The sample holds a few counts of this clonotype. The chain links TRBV20-1 to TRBJ2-1; possibly TRBD1 or TRBD2 for D (5 bases each). V lost 4 bases and J lost 8, with 18 bases in between. Germline V gives CDR1 DFQATT, CDR2 SNEGSKA (reference sequence). This CDR3 has 14 amino acids. The CDR3: CSAITGRTLYEQFF. The CDR3, as DNA: TGCAGTGCTATTACGGGACGGACCCTATATGAGCAGTTCTTC.

The rearrangement joins TRBV12-3 or TRBV12-4 to TRBJ1-5; D gene uncertain. The CDR3 spans 13 residues. Trimming took off 8 bases at V and 0 bases at J, with 8 bases between the two ends. The CDR3 region is CASGQNSNQPQHF. CDR3 sequence (DNA): TGTGCCAGCGGCCAGAATAGCAATCAGCCCCAGCATTTT.